This T cell receptor (beta chain) came from a study of T cell responses to AZD1222 COVID-19 vaccine. Assay used: immunoSEQ multiplex PCR; TCRdb lists only in-frame clones, some missing. The sample gives around 69,000 clones, about 88% of which show up once; roughly a tenth is in the top ten. Trimming took 4 bases from V and 2 from J; bases not matched to a gene: 4. Germline CDR1 reads SGHRS; CDR2 reads YFSETQ. The CDR3 has 15 residues. The chain has TRBV5-1 and TRBJ2-5; 11 nucleotides line up with TRBD2. The sample consisted of peripheral blood, taken on day 0 of AZD1222 vaccination. The receptor comes from an adult in good health. CDR3 sequence (DNA): TGCGCCAGCAGCGCGTTAGCGGGGGGGCAAGAGACCCAGTACTTC. Translation: CASSALAGGQETQYF.